The source of this TCR beta chain is a study of T cells after yellow fever vaccination (dated by TCRdb to about 2019). Regarding the study in general: The SMART-Seq v4 Ultra Low Input RNA kit was used to prepare libraries from fractions with low cell numbers. Two healthy male donors made up the cohort, one aged 18 to 29 years and the other aged 30 to 39 years. To track T-cell clones before and after primary and booster YFV17D yellow fever vaccination, bulk TCR alpha and beta repertoires were sequenced longitudinally. Blood samples were taken at several timepoints before and after primary and secondary immunization, and bulk PBMC replicates and cell subsets were isolated. Study-wide findings and limitations: Most clones expanded after primary vaccination (almost 97% of CD4 and about 85% of CD8) were re-detected after the booster, suggesting that broad memory maintenance occurred. Because abundant contaminating clonotypes from the bulk population could be contained in FACS-sorted repertoires, computational filtering was required. The secondary T-cell response was found to be weaker but faster than the primary response, with a peak reached on day 5 rather than on day 15. Only two donors were included in the study, so the extent to which the findings can be generalized is limited. A small fraction of clonotypes showed up in both the CD4 and CD8 compartments, probably as a result of convergent recombination.

There are many counts of this clonotype. The specificity of this receptor is unknown. No per-base quality is available; no much larger clone lies one base away. V is shortened by 6 bases, J by 0 bases, and the region joining them spans 6 bases. CDR3 length: 13 amino acids, cysteine to phenylalanine. Here the CDR3 DNA is all that survives: 39 bases in frame from base 1. Data came from an Illumina NovaSeq 6000. Synthesis of TCR cDNA relied on 5'RACE template switching, a step that introduced a universal primer site along with unique molecular identifiers. Priming for cDNA synthesis came from both the TCR alpha and TCR beta constant segments. Library amplification used two PCR steps, and the second PCR step added sample barcodes and sequencing adapters. Sequencing of libraries was done on Illumina HiSeq 2500 (2x100 bp) or NovaSeq (2x150 bp). In the original analysis: MIGEC was used to demultiplex reads and collapse the reads into UMI consensus sequences, and MiXCR was used for V(D)J alignment. Clonotypes responding to the vaccine were identified with edgeR on replicate PBMC samples, with the criteria of FDR below 0.01 and a log2 fold change above 5 up to day 15. Each bulk clonotype received a CD4 or CD8 identity based on whether the sequenced CD4 or CD8 repertoire contained that clonotype at higher abundance. TCRdb cleaned the public reads at Q25 with fastp, built clones with MiXCR and kept in-frame beta chains. CDR3 protein sequences are deduplicated, and each keeps its most common genes and DNA. TCRdb, rather than the study authors, made the V and J calls. This sample gives about 300,000 distinct CDR3 sequences in total; 7.5% to 9% of them show up just once. Around 3.5% of the sample lies in the top ten.

The treatment or condition label on this specimen signifies: live attenuated yellow fever vaccine strain. PBMCs were isolated from peripheral blood using a standard Ficoll-Paque protocol. CD4 and CD8 T-cell fractions were isolated with Dynabeads CD4 and CD8 positive selection kits. RNA was extracted with TriZol from bulk PBMCs, CD4 and CD8 fractions, and dextramer-positive and dextramer-negative fractions. The receptor was derived from a man aged 18 to 35 who received the YFV17D yellow fever vaccine. The material sequenced was CD4+ T cells sorted from PBMCs, taken 5 days after the yellow fever booster vaccination. The rearrangement combines TRBV12-3 or TRBV12-4 with TRBJ1-3; the D gene identity is not certain. The DNA sequence reads TGTGCCAGCAGCTGGGTCTCTGGAAACACCATATATTTT. Translated, it gives CASSWVSGNTIYF.